This TCR beta chain was sequenced for a study of CD8+ T cells in alopecia areata. Study-level background: Patients given treatment had severity scored by the percentage of scalp area affected.

Investigators isolated RNA and reverse transcribed it into cDNA to act as the sequencing template. Generated by immunoSEQ multiplex PCR, the TCRdb table keeps only in-frame clones and is missing some. Among 150,000 to 200,000 clones, 60% were seen once, and the ten largest hold around 0.92%. The CDR3 contains 15 residues. Germline CDR1 MDHEN, CDR2 SYDVKM. The V end was cut by 8 bases, the J end by 9 bases, with 26 bases between. Concerning this clone: The antigen is not known.

Treatment meaning: oral pan-JAK inhibitor, 5-10 mg twice daily. Researchers gathered lesional scalp punch biopsies and peripheral blood from patients with alopecia areata. Study outcomes and limitations: Relative to normal scalp, lesional scalp, especially alopecia totalis/universalis, showed higher clonality.

The sample was CD4+ T cells sorted from blood, taken at week 24, from a patient treated with tofacitinib. The V and J genes are TRBV28 and TRBJ2-7; D is perhaps TRBD1 (7 bases). The receptor was derived from a human donor with alopecia areata. CDR3 coding DNA: TGTGCCAGCGAACCACTGCGGGACAGCGTCCCTTTGCAGTACTTC. Protein product: CASEPLRDSVPLQYF.